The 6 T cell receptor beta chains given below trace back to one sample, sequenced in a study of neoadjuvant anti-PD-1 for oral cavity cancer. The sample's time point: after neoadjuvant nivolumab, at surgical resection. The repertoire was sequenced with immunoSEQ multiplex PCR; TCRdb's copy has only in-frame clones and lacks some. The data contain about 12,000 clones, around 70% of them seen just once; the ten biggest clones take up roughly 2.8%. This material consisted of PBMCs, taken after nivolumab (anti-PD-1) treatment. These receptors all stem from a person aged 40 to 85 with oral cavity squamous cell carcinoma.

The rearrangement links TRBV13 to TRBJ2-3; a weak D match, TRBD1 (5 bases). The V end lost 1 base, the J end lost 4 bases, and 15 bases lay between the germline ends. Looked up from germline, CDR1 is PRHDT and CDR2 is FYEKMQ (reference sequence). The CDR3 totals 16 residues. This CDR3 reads CASSLVMTDEADTQYF. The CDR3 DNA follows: TGTGCCAGCAGCTTAGTCATGACAGACGAGGCAGATACGCAGTATTTT.

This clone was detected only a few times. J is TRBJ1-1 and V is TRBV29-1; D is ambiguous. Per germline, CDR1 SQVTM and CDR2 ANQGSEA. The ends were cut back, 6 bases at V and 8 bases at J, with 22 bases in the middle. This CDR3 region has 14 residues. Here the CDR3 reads CSVYKGGKHLEAFF. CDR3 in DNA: TGCAGCGTCTACAAGGGCGGAAAACACTTGGAAGCTTTCTTT.

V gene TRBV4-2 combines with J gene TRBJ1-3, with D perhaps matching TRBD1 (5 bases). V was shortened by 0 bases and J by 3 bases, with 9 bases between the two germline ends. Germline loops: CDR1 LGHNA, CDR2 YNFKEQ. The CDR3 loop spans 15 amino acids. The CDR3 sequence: CASSQESGSGNTIYF. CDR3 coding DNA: TGTGCCAGCAGCCAAGAGTCAGGGAGTGGAAACACCATATATTTT.

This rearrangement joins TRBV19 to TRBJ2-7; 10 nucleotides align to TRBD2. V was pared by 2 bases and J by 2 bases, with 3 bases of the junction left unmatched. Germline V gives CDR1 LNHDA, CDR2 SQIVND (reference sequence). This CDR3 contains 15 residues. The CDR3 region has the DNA TGTGCCAGTAGTATAATAGCGGGAGGACCCTACGAGCAGTACTTC. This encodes CASSIIAGGPYEQYF.

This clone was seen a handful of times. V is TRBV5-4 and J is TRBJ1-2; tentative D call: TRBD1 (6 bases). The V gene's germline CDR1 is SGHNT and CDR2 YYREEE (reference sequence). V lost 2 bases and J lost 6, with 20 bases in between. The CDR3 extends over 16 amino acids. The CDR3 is CASSFPGGAFKHGYTF. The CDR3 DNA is TGTGCCAGCAGCTTTCCGGGGGGCGCATTCAAGCATGGCTACACCTTC.

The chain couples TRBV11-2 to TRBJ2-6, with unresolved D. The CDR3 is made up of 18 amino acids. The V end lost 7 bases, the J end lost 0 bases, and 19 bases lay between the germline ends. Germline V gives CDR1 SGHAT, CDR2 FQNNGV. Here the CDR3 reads CASTAGGQSFSGANVLTF. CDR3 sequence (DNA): TGTGCCAGCACCGCCGGTGGGCAGTCCTTCTCTGGGGCCAACGTCCTGACTTTC.